This entry is about one T cell receptor (beta chain). Its antigen remains unknown. CDR1 is MNHEY, CDR2 SMNVEV, per germline (reference sequence). The J segment lost 4 bases and the V segment lost 2 bases, leaving 9 bases of the junction unmatched. The CDR3 spans 18 residues. In the authors' workflow: What underpinned the distant-metastasis classifier for papillary thyroid cancer was the set of CDR3 differences across clinicopathological groups. TCRdb re-called clones via MiXCR from the PCR reads. The V and J calls shown here were made by TCRdb, not taken from the authors' results. The table has roughly 20,000 clones, approximately 28% seen once. The sample originates from a study of metastatic and nonmetastatic thyroid tumors. Study-level information: Where malignant and benign thyroid patients were concerned, repertoires were compared across blood and tumor or nodule tissue.

Notes on the study in general: Relative to benign nodules, malignant thyroid tumors were reportedly characterized by significantly elevated TCR beta diversity in blood and tumor.

Before thyroid surgery, none of the patients had received any treatment. The receptor was derived from a male donor with papillary thyroid cancer or a benign thyroid nodule (not recorded which). Some clones in this sample may be carry-over from other donors' samples. The chain has TRBV27 and TRBJ2-2, with 11 bases matching TRBD2. Source material: tumor tissue. CDR3 sequence (DNA): TGTGCCAGCAGTTTAGAGGCGCTAGCGGGGGGAACCACCGGGGAGCTGTTTTTT. Its translation is CASSLEALAGGTTGELFF.